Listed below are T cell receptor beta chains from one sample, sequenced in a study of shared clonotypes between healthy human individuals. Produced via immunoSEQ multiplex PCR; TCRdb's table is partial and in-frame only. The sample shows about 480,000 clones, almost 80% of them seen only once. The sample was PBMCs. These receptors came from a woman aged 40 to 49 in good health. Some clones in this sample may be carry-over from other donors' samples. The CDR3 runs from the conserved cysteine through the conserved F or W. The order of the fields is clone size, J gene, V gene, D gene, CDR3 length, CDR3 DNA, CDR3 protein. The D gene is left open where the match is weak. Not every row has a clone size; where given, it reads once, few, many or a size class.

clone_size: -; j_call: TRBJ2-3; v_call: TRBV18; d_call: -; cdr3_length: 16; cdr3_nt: TGTGCCAGCTCACCACTTTTCCCAGGGAGGACAGATACGCAGTATTTT; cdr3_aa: CASSPLFPGRTDTQYF
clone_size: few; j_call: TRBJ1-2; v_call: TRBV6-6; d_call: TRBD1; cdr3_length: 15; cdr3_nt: TGTGCCAGCAGTCCTAGACAGGGGGCAGCCTATGGCTACACCTTC; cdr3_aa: CASSPRQGAAYGYTF
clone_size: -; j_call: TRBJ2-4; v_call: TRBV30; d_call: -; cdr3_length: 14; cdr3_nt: TGTGCCTGGAGCCCCCTCCTAGCCAAAAACATTCAGTACTTC; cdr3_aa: CAWSPLLAKNIQYF
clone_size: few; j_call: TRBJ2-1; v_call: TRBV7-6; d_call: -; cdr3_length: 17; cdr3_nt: TGTGCCAGCAGCTTAGCGCGCAGGGGAGGCGCCTACAATGAGCAGTTCTTC; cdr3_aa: CASSLARRGGAYNEQFF
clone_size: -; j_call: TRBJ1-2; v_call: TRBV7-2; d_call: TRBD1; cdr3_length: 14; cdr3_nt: TGTGCCAGCAGCTTAGCCAGGGGGCGGGATGGCTACACCTTC; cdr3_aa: CASSLARGRDGYTF
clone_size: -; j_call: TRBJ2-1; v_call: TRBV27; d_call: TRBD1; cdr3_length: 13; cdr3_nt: TGTGCCAGCAGGAGGACAGGGGACAATGAGCAGTTCTTC; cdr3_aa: CASRRTGDNEQFF
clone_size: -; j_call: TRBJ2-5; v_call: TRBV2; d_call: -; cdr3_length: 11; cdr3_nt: TGTGCCAGCTCTAGGCAAGAGACCCAGTACTTC; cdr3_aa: CASSRQETQYF
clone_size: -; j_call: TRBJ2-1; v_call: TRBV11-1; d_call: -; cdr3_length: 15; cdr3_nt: TGTGCCAGCAGCCGCCTTCTAGCAACCTACAATGAGCAGTTCTTC; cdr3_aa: CASSRLLATYNEQFF
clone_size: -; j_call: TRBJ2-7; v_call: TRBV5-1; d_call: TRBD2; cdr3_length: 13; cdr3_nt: TGCGCCAGCAGGTCCAGCGGGACCTACGAGCAGTACTTC; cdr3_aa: CASRSSGTYEQYF
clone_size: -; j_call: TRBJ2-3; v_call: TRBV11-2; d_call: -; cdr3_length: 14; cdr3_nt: TGTGCCAGCAGCTTAGATTTGGCCACAGATACGCAGTATTTT; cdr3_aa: CASSLDLATDTQYF
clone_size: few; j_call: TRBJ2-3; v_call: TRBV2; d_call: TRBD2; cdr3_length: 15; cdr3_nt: TGTGCCAGCAGCGACGGGGGGGGCAAGGGGATTACGCAGTATTTT; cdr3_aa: CASSDGGGKGITQYF
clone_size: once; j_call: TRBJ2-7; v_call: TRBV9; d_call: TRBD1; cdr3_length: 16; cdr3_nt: TGTGCCAGCAGCCCCAGGCCCGGGACAGGGGCCCCGGAGCAGTACTTC; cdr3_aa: CASSPRPGTGAPEQYF
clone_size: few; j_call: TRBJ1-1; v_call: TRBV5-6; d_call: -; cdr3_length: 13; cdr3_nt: TGTGCCAGCAGCCTAGTAAAGAGCACTGAAGCTTTCTTT; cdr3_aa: CASSLVKSTEAFF
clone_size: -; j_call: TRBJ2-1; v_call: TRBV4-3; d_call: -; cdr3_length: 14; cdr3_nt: TGCGCCAGCAGCCAAGCGGGTGGGGGCAATGAGCAGTTCTTC; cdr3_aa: CASSQAGGGNEQFF
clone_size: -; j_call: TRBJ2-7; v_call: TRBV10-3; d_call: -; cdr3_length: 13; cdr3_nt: TGTGCCATCAGAGGGACGTTCTCCTACGAGCAGTACTTC; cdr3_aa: CAIRGTFSYEQYF
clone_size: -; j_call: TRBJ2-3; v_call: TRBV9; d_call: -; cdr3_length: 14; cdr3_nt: TGTGCCAGCAGCGTAGCTACTTGGGCAGATACGCAGTATTTT; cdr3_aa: CASSVATWADTQYF
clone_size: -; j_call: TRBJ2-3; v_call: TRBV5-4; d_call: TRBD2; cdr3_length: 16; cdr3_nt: TGTGCCAGCAGCCACCTAGCGGGGGGCCTCACAGATACGCAGTATTTT; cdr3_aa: CASSHLAGGLTDTQYF
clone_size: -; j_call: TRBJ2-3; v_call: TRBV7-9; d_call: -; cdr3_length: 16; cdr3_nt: TGTGCCAGCAGCTTAGGTATAGGGGATAGCACAGATACGCAGTATTTT; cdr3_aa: CASSLGIGDSTDTQYF
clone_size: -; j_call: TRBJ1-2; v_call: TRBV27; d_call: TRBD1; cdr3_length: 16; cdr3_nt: TGTGCCAGCAGATTCTCGACAGGGGGCGCTTACTATGGCTACACCTTC; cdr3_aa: CASRFSTGGAYYGYTF
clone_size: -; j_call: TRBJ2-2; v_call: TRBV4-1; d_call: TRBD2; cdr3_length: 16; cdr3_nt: TGCGCCAGCAGCCGAACGACTAGCATGAACACCGGGGAGCTGTTTTTT; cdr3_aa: CASSRTTSMNTGELFF
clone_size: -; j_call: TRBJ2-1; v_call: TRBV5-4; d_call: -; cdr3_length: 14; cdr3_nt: TGTGCCAGCAGCTTTGGGAACGAGGGCGATGAGCAGTTCTTC; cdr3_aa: CASSFGNEGDEQFF
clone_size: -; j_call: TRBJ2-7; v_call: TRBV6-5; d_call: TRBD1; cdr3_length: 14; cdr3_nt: TGTGCCAGCAGCCCTGACAGGGGGTCCTACGAGCAGTACTTC; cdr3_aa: CASSPDRGSYEQYF
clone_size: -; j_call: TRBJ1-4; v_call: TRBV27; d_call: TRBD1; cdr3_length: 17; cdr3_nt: TGTGCCAGCAGTTTATATGCAGGGGGCGGAGTAAGTGAAAAACTGTTTTTT; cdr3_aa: CASSLYAGGGVSEKLFF
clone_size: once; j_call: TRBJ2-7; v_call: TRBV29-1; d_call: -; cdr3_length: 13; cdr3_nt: TGCAGCGTTGTCGGACCCAGCTCCTACGAGCAGTACTTC; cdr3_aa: CSVVGPSSYEQYF
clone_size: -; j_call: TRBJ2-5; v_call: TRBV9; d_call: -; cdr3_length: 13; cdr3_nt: TGTGCCAGCAGCGTAGCCGGGACGGAGACCCAGTACTTC; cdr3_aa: CASSVAGTETQYF
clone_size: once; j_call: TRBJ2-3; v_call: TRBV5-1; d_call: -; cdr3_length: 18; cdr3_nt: TGCGCCAGCAGCCCACATTACGGGACTCCAGATCGCACAGATACGCAGTATTTT; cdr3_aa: CASSPHYGTPDRTDTQYF
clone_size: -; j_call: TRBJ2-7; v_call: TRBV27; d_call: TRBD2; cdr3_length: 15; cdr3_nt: TGTGCCAGCAGTTCCTGGACTAGCGCCGTCGGCGAGCAGTACTTC; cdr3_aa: CASSSWTSAVGEQYF